One and the same sample provided the 29 T cell receptor beta chains below, sequenced in a study of T cells in Graves' hyperthyroidism and ophthalmopathy. There were TCR beta CDR3 regions amplified from RNA transcripts. The HTBI primer set drove a first-round RT-PCR of the TCR CDR3. TCRdb passed the multiplex PCR reads through MiXCR, listing each CDR3 protein once. The sample carries under 350,000 distinct CDR3 sequences, around a sixth recorded once. Sequenced: blood. The receptors come from a woman aged 45-59 years with Graves' hyperthyroidism.

The chain is built from TRBV7-2 and TRBJ1-2; D gene unclear. The CDR3 covers 13 residues. V was clipped by 1 base and J by 7 bases, with 10 bases between them. CDR1 is SGHTA, CDR2 FQGNSA, per germline. Written as DNA, the CDR3 is TGTGCCAGCAGCTTAGTAGGGTTGGGTGGCTACACCTTC. It codes for CASSLVGLGGYTF.

In this sample, this clonotype turned up many times. The V gene is TRBV27, the J gene TRBJ1-1, with a tentative D call TRBD1 (6 bases). CDR1 and CDR2 from the germline V gene are MNHEY and SMNVEV (reference sequence). Trimming shortened V by 4 bases and J by 5 bases, and 20 bases separated the two germline ends. The CDR3 is 16 amino acids. The CDR3 sequence is CASSSEQGAVETEAFF. Written as DNA, the CDR3 is TGTGCCAGCAGTTCCGAACAGGGAGCGGTAGAAACTGAAGCTTTCTTT.

The chain combines TRBV10-3 with TRBJ2-7; 7 nucleotides line up with TRBD1. The V gene's germline CDR1 is ENHRY and CDR2 SYGVKD. V shed 6 bases and J 4 bases; nucleotides not matched to a gene: 6. The CDR3 covers 13 residues. The CDR3 coding sequence is TGTGCCATCAGAACCGGGACAGAGTACGAGCAGTACTTC. Protein product: CAIRTGTEYEQYF.

The genes are TRBV6-2 or TRBV6-3 and TRBJ1-1, with a weak D call TRBD1 (5 bases). Trimming took 4 bases from V and 1 from J, leaving 22 bases between them. Germline V gene lookup returns CDR1 MNHEY and CDR2 SVGEGT. The CDR3 covers 18 residues. DNA for the CDR3: TGTGCCAGCAGTTTTACAAGGGGCAGGCGATGGGGGAACACTGAAGCTTTCTTT. This encodes CASSFTRGRRWGNTEAFF.

In this sample, this clonotype turned up a few times. The chain links TRBV9 to TRBJ1-5, with D unresolved. The V end lost 0 bases, the J end lost 5 bases, and 12 bases lay between the germline ends. The CDR3 loop spans 15 amino acids. In germline, CDR1 is SGDLS, CDR2 YYNGEE. For the CDR3, the DNA is TGTGCCAGCAGCGTAGGCGAGGGATCCGATCAGCCCCAGCATTTT. This encodes CASSVGEGSDQPQHF.

This clonotype appeared many times. The gene calls are TRBV12-3 or TRBV12-4 and TRBJ1-1; TRBD1 matches 7 bases. Unmatched junction bases numbered 5, after V lost 7 bases and J lost 3 bases. This CDR3 region has 13 residues. In DNA form, the CDR3 reads TGTGCCAGCACCGTCAGGGGGGACACTGAAGCTTTCTTT. Translated, it gives CASTVRGDTEAFF.

V and J are TRBV18 and TRBJ1-1, with 7 bases lining up with TRBD1. This CDR3 has 14 amino acids. CDR1 and CDR2 (germline): KGHSH, LQKENI. V trimming: 3 bases; J trimming: 7 bases; junction bases outside the gene matches: 8. The DNA for the CDR3 is TGTGCCAGCTCACCGCAACAGGGGCTCAGTGAAGCTTTCTTT. The encoded protein is CASSPQQGLSEAFF.

This chain uses TRBV15 with TRBJ2-7; D gene ambiguous. The CDR3 covers 14 residues. Per germline, CDR1 LNHNV and CDR2 YYDKDF (reference sequence). With 4 bases removed from V and 2 bases from J, the gap between germline ends came to 12 bases. The CDR3 reads CATSIKQAAYEQYF. The CDR3 bases are TGTGCCACCAGCATAAAGCAGGCCGCCTACGAGCAGTACTTC.

At least ten counts were recorded for this clonotype. The J gene is TRBJ1-2, the V gene TRBV10-3; D remains unclear. The germline V and J ends were trimmed by 2 bases and 4 bases, with 14 bases remaining between them. CDR3 length equals 15 residues. CDR1 is ENHRY and CDR2 is SYGVKD in the germline V gene. Here the CDR3 DNA reads TGTGCCATCAGTGAGGTCTCAGGCCCGGGCTATGGCTACACCTTC. As protein: CAISEVSGPGYGYTF.

This clonotype was observed at least ten times. The rearrangement joins TRBV19 to TRBJ2-1, with 11 nucleotides matching TRBD2. CDR1 is LNHDA and CDR2 is SQIVND in the germline V gene (reference sequence). This CDR3 has 15 residues. The J segment lost 9 bases and the V segment lost 3 bases, leaving 7 bases of the junction unmatched. CDR3 sequence (DNA): TGTGCCAGTAGTATTCTAGCGGGAGGTTTGGCTGAGCAGTTCTTC. Its translation: CASSILAGGLAEQFF.

This clonotype has more than one count but fewer than ten. The rearrangement joins TRBV5-6 to TRBJ2-1; D unclear. This CDR3 has 16 amino acids. Germline assignment: CDR1 SGHDT and CDR2 YYEEEE. Trimming took 4 bases from V and 0 from J, leaving 14 bases between them. The CDR3 region is CASSPRALSSYNEQFF. DNA of the CDR3: TGTGCCAGCAGCCCACGGGCCTTAAGCTCCTACAATGAGCAGTTCTTC.

This chain links TRBV20-1 with TRBJ2-1; D is possibly TRBD2 (5 bases). The germline gives CDR1 DFQATT, CDR2 SNEGSKA (reference sequence). Trimming removed 5 bases from V and 12 bases from J, with 14 bases in between. This CDR3 comprises 11 residues. The CDR3 DNA sequence: TGCAGTGCTGCCCCTACGGGGTCGCAGTTCTTC. It encodes CSAAPTGSQFF.

The chain uses TRBV5-1 and TRBJ2-1; TRBD1 or TRBD2 may be the D gene (6 bases each). The germline V gene has CDR1 SGHRS and CDR2 YFSETQ. Trimming shortened V by 4 bases and J by 1 base, and 15 bases separated the two germline ends. The CDR3 is made up of 16 amino acids. CDR3 in DNA: TGCGCCAGCAGCCCCAAGGGGGGACAATCCTACAATGAGCAGTTCTTC. Translating it yields CASSPKGGQSYNEQFF. Complete variable domain (other parts from reference TRBV5-1 and TRBJ2-1): KAGVTQTPRYLIKTRGQQVTLSCSPISGHRSVSWYQQTPGQGLQFLFEYFSETQRNKGNFPGRFSGRQFSNSRSEMNVSTLELGDSALYLCASSPKGGQSYNEQFFGPGTRLTVL.

This clonotype came up a few times. V and J are TRBV5-4 and TRBJ2-3; maybe TRBD1 (6 bases). The germline CDR1 and CDR2 sequences are SGHNT and YYREEE (reference sequence). Trimming left V 2 bases short and J 4 bases short, with 11 bases between. The CDR3 contains 14 residues. The chain's CDR3 is CASSFEGGADTQYF. Here the CDR3 DNA reads TGTGCCAGCAGCTTCGAAGGGGGAGCAGATACGCAGTATTTT.

This clonotype was recorded a few times. The chain couples TRBV19 to TRBJ1-2; D remains ambiguous. CDR3 length: 14 residues. Germline-derived CDR1 and CDR2 are LNHDA and SQIVND (reference sequence). V dropped 3 bases and J dropped 4 bases, with 12 bases sitting between them. The DNA for the CDR3 is TGTGCCAGTAGTATTCCGGACCGAGTCTATGGCTACACCTTC. This translates into CASSIPDRVYGYTF.

V is TRBV11-2 and J is TRBJ2-2; no reliable D call. Germline-derived CDR1 and CDR2 are SGHAT and FQNNGV. V lost 2 bases to trimming and J lost 2 bases, with 9 bases between them. The CDR3 has 15 amino acids. CDR3 region: CASSLRPGNTGELFF. The CDR3 DNA reads TGTGCCAGCAGCTTAAGGCCCGGAAACACCGGGGAGCTGTTTTTT.

Ten or more counts support this clonotype. J is TRBJ2-2 and V is TRBV5-1, with D perhaps matching TRBD1 or TRBD2 (6 bases each). Trimming took off 4 bases at V and 5 bases at J, with 18 bases between the two ends. CDR3 length equals 16 residues. Germline assignment: CDR1 SGHRS and CDR2 YFSETQ. The DNA of the CDR3 is TGCGCCAGCAGCCGGGCGGGACAACAAGGGACCGGGGAGCTGTTTTTT. This encodes CASSRAGQQGTGELFF. Full variable domain (remainder filled in from reference TRBV5-1 and TRBJ2-2): KAGVTQTPRYLIKTRGQQVTLSCSPISGHRSVSWYQQTPGQGLQFLFEYFSETQRNKGNFPGRFSGRQFSNSRSEMNVSTLELGDSALYLCASSRAGQQGTGELFFGEGSRLTVL.

This CDR3 is CASSYSGTMLDTQYF. DNA for the CDR3: TGTGCCAGCAGTTACTCGGGGACCATGCTAGATACGCAGTATTTT. The chain is built from TRBV6-6 and TRBJ2-3, with D perhaps being TRBD1 or TRBD2 (5 bases each). CDR3 length: 15 residues. From germline, CDR1 is MNHNY and CDR2 SVGAGI (reference sequence). The ends were cut back, 0 bases at V and 5 bases at J, with 12 bases in the middle.

Remarks on this clonotype: The junction and the germline gene differ at one end; a read error may be behind it. The chain combines TRBV20-1 with TRBJ1-4; D remains ambiguous. Germline V lookup: CDR1 DFQATT, CDR2 SNEGSKA (reference sequence). This CDR3 has 15 residues. The CDR3 coding sequence is TGCAGTGCTACTGCAAGGCGGGGTTTTGATGAAAAACTGTCTTTT. Protein sequence: CSATARRGFDEKLSF.

This clonotype was counted a few times. The CDR3 DNA reads TGCAGTGCTGGAGGACTAGCGGGGGGGCCTAGCACAGATACGCAGTATTTT. Protein sequence: CSAGGLAGGPSTDTQYF. This chain connects TRBV20-1 to TRBJ2-3; 15 bases agree with TRBD2. The length of the CDR3 is 17 residues. CDR1 is DFQATT and CDR2 is SNEGSKA in the germline V gene (reference sequence). Trimming removed 5 bases from V and 0 bases from J; junction bases left unmatched: 6.

This clonotype was counted ten times or more. The rearrangement joins TRBV2 to TRBJ2-3, with a tentative D call TRBD1 (7 bases). CDR3 length: 16 amino acids. The V and J ends lost 2 bases and 3 bases respectively, with 15 bases between them. Germline CDR1 and CDR2: SNHLY and FYNNEI. As DNA, the CDR3 is TGTGCCAGCAGTGAACGACAGGGAGGAGGGACAGATACGCAGTATTTT. It yields the protein CASSERQGGGTDTQYF.

This clonotype has a handful of counts. The chain has TRBV7-9 and TRBJ2-5; D is possibly TRBD1 (6 bases). Germline V gene lookup returns CDR1 SEHNR and CDR2 FQNEAQ (reference sequence). V was trimmed by 5 bases and J by 3 bases, leaving 10 bases between them. The CDR3 consists of 13 residues. The DNA of the CDR3 is TGTGCCAGCAGCACGTCAGGGGAAGAGACCCAGTACTTC. Its translation is CASSTSGEETQYF.

Only a few counts were recorded for this clonotype. V and J are TRBV20-1 and TRBJ2-1, with D tentatively TRBD2 (6 bases). The CDR3 has 15 residues. Germline loops: CDR1 DFQATT, CDR2 SNEGSKA (reference sequence). V was pared by 0 bases and J by 2 bases, with 11 bases between. The CDR3 protein is CSARDTGGTYNEQFF. In DNA, the CDR3 is TGCAGTGCTAGAGATACCGGGGGTACCTACAATGAGCAGTTCTTC.

The genes are TRBV19 and TRBJ1-2; 7 nucleotides agree with TRBD1. V shed 6 bases, J shed 7 bases, and the junction held 17 bases outside the gene matches. This CDR3 is built from 16 residues. Germline-derived CDR1 and CDR2 are LNHDA and SQIVND (reference sequence). CDR3 in amino acids: CASSLDGSGTEGGYTF. In DNA, the CDR3 is TGTGCCAGTAGCCTCGACGGATCCGGGACAGAAGGTGGCTACACCTTC. Full variable domain (remainder filled in from reference TRBV19 and TRBJ1-2): DGGITQSPKYLFRKEGQNVTLSCEQNLNHDAMYWYRQDPGQGLRLIYYSQIVNDFQKGDIAEGYSVSREKKESFPLTVTSAQKNPTAFYLCASSLDGSGTEGGYTFGSGTRLTVV.

This clonotype was detected ten times or more. A junction boundary mismatches the germline segment, possibly from a read error. The chain employs TRBV6-2 or TRBV6-3 and TRBJ1-2; D is uncertain. Per the germline V gene, CDR1 is MNHEY and CDR2 is SVGEGT. This CDR3 region has 15 residues. DNA for the CDR3: TGTGCCAGCAGTCCCAGGACTGAGGTCCACTACGGCTACACCTTC. Its protein product is CASSPRTEVHYGYTF.

This clonotype has a handful of counts. The V gene is TRBV16, the J gene TRBJ1-3, with D unclear. Trimming took 1 base from V and 4 from J, leaving 14 bases between them. The germline CDR1 and CDR2 sequences are KGHSY and FQNENV. CDR3 length: 16 amino acids. CDR3 in DNA: TGTGCCAGCAGCCAATTCGAGTACCCCCAAGGAAACACCATATATTTT. It yields the protein CASSQFEYPQGNTIYF.

This clonotype has a count of ten or more. This rearrangement joins TRBV28 to TRBJ2-3, with D possibly TRBD1 on 6 matching bases. Germline CDR1 and CDR2: MDHEN and SYDVKM. The V gene lost 6 bases and the J gene lost 3 bases, with 16 bases spanning the gap. The CDR3 runs 15 residues. CDR3 amino acids: CASRGTGIWTDTQYF. The CDR3 DNA is TGTGCCAGCAGGGGTACAGGGATTTGGACAGATACGCAGTATTTT.

This rearrangement joins TRBV2 to TRBJ2-1, with 14 bases identical to TRBD2. The germline V gene encodes CDR1 SNHLY and CDR2 FYNNEI. With 8 bases clipped from V and 0 bases from J, the junction kept 6 bases outside the gene matches. The CDR3 length is 17 residues. The CDR3 region has the DNA TGTGCCAGCTTCTCCGGGACTAGCGGGAGCTCCTACAATGAGCAGTTCTTC. Encoded protein: CASFSGTSGSSYNEQFF.

The chain joins TRBV7-9 to TRBJ2-1, with D possibly TRBD2 on 5 matching bases. V lost 5 bases and J lost 10, with 33 bases in between. The germline V gene encodes CDR1 SEHNR and CDR2 FQNEAQ (reference sequence). The CDR3 contains 19 residues. CDR3 sequence: CASSPLAGATPLNLREQFF. The CDR3 region has the DNA TGTGCCAGCAGCCCCCTGGCGGGCGCAACCCCGCTTAACTTGAGAGAGCAGTTCTTC.